A single sample gave rise to the 15 T cell receptor beta chains below, sequenced in a study of cytomegalovirus exposure and HLA in healthy donors. The PCR used 60 Vbeta and 13 Jbeta primers. Assay used: immunoSEQ multiplex PCR; TCRdb lists only in-frame clones, some missing. The sample has 100,000 to 150,000 clones; approximately 71% are singletons. Source material: PBMCs. The receptors were gathered from a woman aged 45-59 years in good health and CMV-seronegative.

This clone has only one observation. J is TRBJ2-1 and V is TRBV7-2; 9 bases agree with TRBD1. The CDR3 runs 15 residues. The ends lost 5 bases at V and 4 bases at J; junction bases unmatched: 6. CDR1 is SGHTA and CDR2 is FQGNSA in the germline V gene. The CDR3 coding sequence is TGTGCCAGCAGCCCGGGACAGGGAAAGTACAATGAGCAGTTCTTC. Residues: CASSPGQGKYNEQFF.

The chain carries TRBV30 and TRBJ1-2; 10 bases match TRBD1. Germline V gene data show CDR1 as GTSNPN and CDR2 as SVGIG (reference sequence). V shed 2 bases, J shed 8 bases, and the junction held 5 bases outside the gene matches. The CDR3 has 13 amino acids. The CDR3 protein is CAWSPTGGPGYTF. In DNA form, the CDR3 reads TGTGCCTGGAGTCCGACAGGGGGCCCCGGCTACACCTTC.

The V call is TRBV5-1, the J call TRBJ2-4; TRBD2 matches 8 bases. This CDR3 is built from 17 residues. From germline, CDR1 is SGHRS and CDR2 YFSETQ. V dropped 0 bases and J dropped 3; count of bases not matched to a gene: 8. The CDR3 DNA is TGCGCCAGCAGCTTGGTTTGGAGCGGGAGAGTCAAAAACATTCAGTACTTC. It codes for CASSLVWSGRVKNIQYF.

This rearrangement joins TRBV5-5 to TRBJ2-7; TRBD1 agrees at 8 bases. This CDR3 is 15 amino acids long. Germline trimming cut 0 bases from V and 3 bases from J; bases unmatched to any gene: 5. In germline, CDR1 is SGHKS, CDR2 YYEKEE (reference sequence). CDR3 coding DNA: TGTGCCAGCAGCTTGGAATGGACAGGGCTCTACGAGCAGTACTTC. Residues: CASSLEWTGLYEQYF.

This rearrangement joins TRBV10-2 to TRBJ2-1; 10 positions match TRBD2. The CDR3 is 11 amino acids. Germline V CDR1 and CDR2: WSHSY, SAAADI. The junction had 0 bases not matched to a gene; V was cut back by 6 bases and J by 10 bases. CDR3 in amino acids: CASRAGGEQFF. As DNA, the CDR3 is TGCGCCAGCAGAGCGGGAGGGGAGCAGTTCTTC.

The chain combines TRBV9 with TRBJ2-1, with 8 nucleotides matching TRBD1. Germline CDR1 reads SGDLS; CDR2 reads YYNGEE. After removal of 4 bases from V and 8 bases from J, the junction contained 14 bases not matched to a gene. This CDR3 spans 16 amino acids. CDR3 residues: CASSPRQGLSMDEQFF. CDR3 DNA sequence: TGTGCCAGCAGCCCACGACAGGGGCTCTCGATGGATGAGCAGTTCTTC.

Here the CDR3 DNA reads TGTGCCAGCAGCCTTAGCGGGGTCAAGGGGGATACGCAGTATTTT. Translated, it gives CASSLSGVKGDTQYF. The rearrangement links TRBV7-9 to TRBJ2-3; 8 nucleotides align to TRBD2. J gave up 6 bases and V 5 bases, and 10 bases lay outside the gene matches. The CDR3 contains 15 residues. In germline, CDR1 is SEHNR, CDR2 FQNEAQ (reference sequence).

This clone has more than one count but fewer than ten. V is TRBV29-1 and J is TRBJ2-3; perhaps TRBD2 as D (6 bases). CDR1 is SQVTM and CDR2 is ANQGSEA in the germline V gene. The V end lost 4 bases, the J end lost 4 bases, and 15 bases lay between the germline ends. The CDR3 sequence is 14 residues long. Here the CDR3 reads CSVASSEGSDTQYF. The CDR3 nucleotides are TGCAGCGTTGCCTCTAGCGAGGGGTCAGATACGCAGTATTTT.

The chain couples TRBV6-5 to TRBJ2-7, with TRBD1 matching over 7 bases. In germline, CDR1 is MNHEY, CDR2 SVGAGI. V lost 1 base and J lost 2; bases outside the gene matches: 2. This CDR3 has 14 amino acids. The CDR3 bases are TGTGCCAGCAGTTACTTACAGGGGCCCTACGAGCAGTACTTC. This gives the protein CASSYLQGPYEQYF.

In this sample, this clone turned up a few times. V is TRBV11-3 and J is TRBJ2-1, with 7 nucleotides matching TRBD2. CDR1 and CDR2 from the germline V gene are SGHNT and YENEEA. With 1 base clipped from V and 6 bases from J, the junction kept 6 bases outside the gene matches. This CDR3 contains 15 residues. DNA for the CDR3: TGTGCCAGCAGCTTAGGCGGGAGCCAACTCAATGAGCAGTTCTTC. The encoded protein is CASSLGGSQLNEQFF.

This sequence joins TRBV28 and TRBJ2-1; TRBD1 matches 9 bases. CDR1 and CDR2 (germline): MDHEN, SYDVKM. The CDR3 runs to 16 residues. V lost 7 bases, J lost 5 bases, and 12 bases stayed unmatched. CDR3 sequence (DNA): TGTGCCAGCACCCCCGTCCGGGACAGGGCCGACAATGAGCAGTTCTTC. Encoded protein: CASTPVRDRADNEQFF.

This chain links TRBV19 with TRBJ2-3, with 8 bases that match TRBD2. The germline CDR1 and CDR2 sequences are LNHDA and SQIVND (reference sequence). The ends lost 5 bases at V and 2 bases at J; junction bases unmatched: 6. This CDR3 is built from 15 residues. The CDR3 sequence is CASSHPAGATDTQYF. CDR3 in DNA: TGTGCCAGTAGTCACCCAGCGGGGGCCACAGATACGCAGTATTTT. Supplemented by reference TRBV19 and TRBJ2-3, the full variable domain reads DGGITQSPKYLFRKEGQNVTLSCEQNLNHDAMYWYRQDPGQGLRLIYYSQIVNDFQKGDIAEGYSVSREKKESFPLTVTSAQKNPTAFYLCASSHPAGATDTQYFGPGTRLTVL.

This clone was detected only once. The V and J genes are TRBV11-2 and TRBJ1-1, with TRBD1 identical over 10 bases. V dropped 5 bases and J dropped 4; count of bases not matched to a gene: 4. Germline CDR1 SGHAT, CDR2 FQNNGV. CDR3 length: 14 residues. DNA of the CDR3: TGTGCCAGCAGCGAGGGACAGGGGTTCACTGAAGCTTTCTTT. Protein: CASSEGQGFTEAFF.

This clone was observed a single time. The chain recombines TRBV19 with TRBJ1-1; TRBD1 might be the D (5 bases). Germline lookup yields CDR1 LNHDA and CDR2 SQIVND (reference sequence). The CDR3 has 14 residues. The germline V and J ends were trimmed by 7 bases and 1 base, with 13 bases remaining between them. CDR3 coding DNA: TGTGCCAGTAAGGAGGCGGGGGGGAACACTGAAGCTTTCTTT. It yields the protein CASKEAGGNTEAFF.

This clone was observed a handful of times. This same CDR3 is encoded by further DNA sequences in the sample. CDR3 DNA sequence: TGTGCCAGCAGCTCCCGACTAGCGGGAGAGGGCGAGCAGTACTTC. It translates to CASSSRLAGEGEQYF. V and J are TRBV11-2 and TRBJ2-7; the match to TRBD2 covers 12 bases. The CDR3 has 15 residues. Trimming took 4 bases from V and 6 from J; bases not matched to a gene: 7. CDR1 is SGHAT, CDR2 FQNNGV, per germline.